These 17 T cell receptor beta chains were sequenced from one sample in a study of human T cells and chemical hapten exposure. Time point described: patch test 3, about 24 weeks after DPC sensitization. Regarding treatment: therapeutic diphenylcyclopropenone sensitization with weekly scalp DPC. TCRdb fed the RACE reads into MiXCR, producing one record per CDR3 protein. Of over 100,000 distinct CDR3 sequences listed, about 11% are singletons. Here the sequenced sample was whole blood, taken in connection with sensitization to the hapten diphenylcyclopropenone (DPC). The receptors derive from a woman aged 50 to 65 with alopecia areata. Some clones in this sample may be carry-over from other donors' samples.

This clonotype was seen many times. This chain links TRBV18 with TRBJ2-5; D remains unclear. Trimming pared 3 bases from V and 3 bases from J, leaving 14 bases between. This CDR3 has 15 residues. Germline CDR1 and CDR2: KGHSH and LQKENI. The CDR3 DNA reads TGTGCCAGCTCACCGACCCTCGGCATTGAAGAGACCCAGTACTTC. It yields the protein CASSPTLGIEETQYF.

This clonotype was recorded many times. This chain joins TRBV11-2 and TRBJ1-1; D is undetermined. Germline CDR1 SGHAT, CDR2 FQNNGV. The V gene lost 5 bases and the J gene lost 5 bases, with 15 bases spanning the gap. This CDR3 contains 14 residues. CDR3 nucleotides: TGTGCCAGCAGCCCCACGGAGAGGCAGACTGAAGCTTTCTTT. Residues: CASSPTERQTEAFF.

This clonotype was detected a few times. The chain couples TRBV20-1 to TRBJ2-7; D is undetermined. V was clipped by 6 bases and J by 0 bases, with 9 bases between them. The germline gives CDR1 DFQATT, CDR2 SNEGSKA (reference sequence). CDR3 length equals 12 residues. The CDR3 reads CSASDLSYEQYF. CDR3 DNA sequence: TGCAGTGCCTCGGACCTCTCCTACGAGCAGTACTTC.

The genes are TRBV10-1 and TRBJ2-2, with D hard to call. Germline V lookup: CDR1 WNHNN, CDR2 SYGVQD (reference sequence). This CDR3 region has 13 residues. Deletions cut 3 bases from V and 6 bases from J, with 8 bases between. The CDR3 reads CASSDGGAGELFF. CDR3 nucleotides: TGCGCCAGCAGTGACGGTGGGGCCGGGGAGCTGTTTTTT.

This clonotype was counted between two and nine times. The gene calls are TRBV20-1 and TRBJ2-3; 7 bases fit TRBD1. The junction had 8 bases not matched to a gene; V was cut back by 4 bases and J by 1 base. In germline, CDR1 is DFQATT, CDR2 SNEGSKA (reference sequence). This CDR3 is built from 15 residues. CDR3 loop: CSATEGASGTDTQYF. CDR3 in DNA: TGCAGTGCTACAGAGGGGGCCTCGGGCACAGATACGCAGTATTTT.

This clonotype was seen more than once but under ten times. The rearrangement joins TRBV6-5 to TRBJ1-5, with D possibly matching TRBD1 (5 bases). The germline V gene encodes CDR1 MNHEY and CDR2 SVGAGI. This CDR3 contains 15 residues. The V and J ends lost 2 bases and 4 bases respectively, with 12 bases between them. Here the CDR3 reads CASSYRLGGNQPQHF. CDR3 coding DNA: TGTGCCAGCAGTTACAGGCTCGGGGGGAATCAGCCCCAGCATTTT.

There are a few counts of this clonotype. CDR3 loop: CASSRGAEAFF. The DNA for the CDR3 is TGTGCCAGCTCAAGGGGTGCTGAAGCTTTCTTT. This chain uses TRBV6-5 with TRBJ1-1; TRBD1 is a possible D gene (5 bases). The ends were cut back, 8 bases at V and 6 bases at J, with 10 bases in the middle. Germline CDR1 and CDR2: MNHEY and SVGAGI. This CDR3 has 11 residues.

This clonotype was counted ten times or more. The J gene is TRBJ2-2, the V gene TRBV7-2; D is uncertain. Germline V lookup: CDR1 SGHTA, CDR2 FQGNSA. V lost 1 base to trimming and J lost 6 bases, with 12 bases between them. This CDR3 has 15 amino acids. As DNA, the CDR3 is TGTGCCAGCAGCTTAGAAGCAACCCTCGCCGGGGAGCTGTTTTTT. Translated: CASSLEATLAGELFF. The complete variable domain, with remaining parts taken from reference TRBV7-2 and TRBJ2-2, reads GAGVSQSPSNKVTEKGKDVELRCDPISGHTALYWYRQSLGQGLEFLIYFQGNSAPDKSGLPSDRFSAERTGGSVSTLTIQRTQQEDSAVYLCASSLEATLAGELFFGEGSRLTVL.

This clonotype was counted ten times or more. The J gene is TRBJ2-3, the V gene TRBV6-2 or TRBV6-3, with 9 bases matching TRBD2. V shed 2 bases and J 5 bases; nucleotides not matched to a gene: 8. The V gene's germline CDR1 is MNHEY and CDR2 SVGEGT. There are 16 residues in the CDR3. CDR3 in DNA: TGTGCCAGCAGTTACACGGCGGGAGGGCGGATAGATACGCAGTATTTT. Protein product: CASSYTAGGRIDTQYF.

This clonotype was seen a handful of times. The V call is TRBV21-1, the J call TRBJ2-1; TRBD1 is the table's D call, not checked against the DNA. TRBV21-1 is a listed pseudogene. This CDR3 has 16 amino acids. CDR3 DNA sequence: TGTGCCAGCAGCACCCCCAGACGTGGAACCTACAATGAGCAGTTCTTC. The encoded protein is CASSTPRRGTYNEQFF.

This chain joins TRBV20-1 and TRBJ2-7; maybe TRBD2 (6 bases). Trimming took 5 bases from V and 1 from J, leaving 12 bases between them. Germline lookup yields CDR1 DFQATT and CDR2 SNEGSKA (reference sequence). The CDR3 totals 13 residues. For the CDR3, the DNA is TGCAGTGCTTACTCTAGCGTTTCCTACGAGCAGTACTTC. This gives the protein CSAYSSVSYEQYF.

This clonotype has only one observation. The chain uses TRBV3-1 and TRBJ2-2; D call uncertain. This CDR3 contains 14 residues. Germline-derived CDR1 and CDR2 are LGHDT and YNNKEL (reference sequence). V lost 2 bases to trimming and J lost 4 bases, with 8 bases between them. CDR3 in DNA: TGTGCCAGCAGCCAATATGGTTTCACCGGGGAGCTGTTTTTT. This codes for CASSQYGFTGELFF.

The genes are TRBV10-3 and TRBJ2-3; TRBD1 is a possible D gene (5 bases). The CDR3 consists of 15 residues. With 6 bases removed from V and 2 bases from J, the gap between germline ends came to 15 bases. The germline V gene has CDR1 ENHRY and CDR2 SYGVKD. The CDR3 is CAISSPGPTTDTQYF. CDR3 nucleotides: TGTGCCATCAGCTCTCCAGGGCCCACCACAGATACGCAGTATTTT.

The sample holds many counts of this clonotype. V usage is TRBV5-1 and J usage is TRBJ1-1; possible D gene TRBD1, 6 bases. Germline loops: CDR1 SGHRS, CDR2 YFSETQ. CDR3 length equals 15 residues. Trimming left V 0 bases short and J 5 bases short, with 14 bases between. The CDR3 coding sequence is TGCGCCAGCAGCTTGGCCGCGGGGGCCGGGACTGAAGCTTTCTTT. Its protein is CASSLAAGAGTEAFF.

The chain recombines TRBV23-1 with TRBJ2-3, with 8 bases fitting TRBD2. TRBV23-1 is filed as an ORF, its function uncertain. This CDR3 is built from 16 residues. Trimming removed 2 bases from V and 1 base from J; junction bases left unmatched: 5. This CDR3 reads CASSQRAGVRTDTQYF. The CDR3 nucleotides are TGCGCCAGCAGTCAAAGAGCGGGGGTTCGCACAGATACGCAGTATTTT.

This clonotype has only a few counts. This CDR3 is CASTLSQAGVTDTQYF. CDR3 nucleotide sequence: TGTGCCAGCACCTTAAGCCAGGCGGGGGTCACAGATACGCAGTATTTT. The chain employs TRBV27 and TRBJ2-3, with 7 positions matching TRBD2. The V gene's germline CDR1 is MNHEY and CDR2 SMNVEV (reference sequence). The CDR3 extends over 16 amino acids. V shed 7 bases, J shed 2 bases, and the junction held 12 bases outside the gene matches.

This chain joins TRBV27 and TRBJ1-1; TRBD1 might be the D (5 bases). The length of the CDR3 is 15 residues. Germline CDR1 MNHEY, CDR2 SMNVEV (reference sequence). Trimming removed 7 bases at V and 1 base at J, with 16 bases between. As DNA, the CDR3 is TGTGCCAGCATCCAAGGGGCAGGGAGGAACACTGAAGCTTTCTTT. This sequence encodes CASIQGAGRNTEAFF.